The 18 T cell receptor beta chains below all came from one sample that was sequenced in a study of T cell repertoires in ileal Crohn's disease. The time point is: neoterminal ileum biopsy at postoperative endoscopy, about 6 months after surgery. Clones were sequenced by immunoSEQ multiplex PCR, and TCRdb holds only the in-frame ones, with some missing. The sample lists about 11,000 clones, about two thirds occurring once. The specimen was ileal tissue. The source of these receptors is an adult with Crohn's disease.

The rearrangement uses TRBV5-6 and TRBJ2-5, with 11 bases fitting TRBD2. The assigned J gene may be wrong: the sequence end matches TRBJ2-7 better. The V gene's germline CDR1 is SGHDT and CDR2 YYEEEE. The CDR3 sequence is 14 residues long. As DNA, the CDR3 is TGTGCCTCAGGGGGGGGACTAGCGGCCTACGAGCAGTACTTC. Its translation: CASGGGLAAYEQYF.

The genes are TRBV5-6 and TRBJ1-2; tentative D call: TRBD1 (5 bases). The CDR3 extends over 12 amino acids. Germline V gene data show CDR1 as SGHDT and CDR2 as YYEEEE. Trimming pared 5 bases from V and 8 bases from J, leaving 13 bases between. CDR3: CASSSGGEGYTF. The CDR3 coding sequence is TGTGCCAGCAGTTCGGGGGGGGAAGGCTACACCTTC.

The chain has TRBV6-1 and TRBJ1-2; D gene unclear. Germline CDR1 reads MNHNS; CDR2 reads SASEGT. Trimming took off 6 bases at V and 5 bases at J, with 19 bases between the two ends. This CDR3 contains 15 residues. The CDR3 sequence: CASSREGSIGYGYTF. In DNA form, the CDR3 reads TGTGCCAGCAGCCGAGAGGGATCCATTGGGTATGGCTACACCTTC.

The chain employs TRBV11-3 and TRBJ2-6, with 9 bases lining up with TRBD1. The CDR3 contains 17 residues. V dropped 5 bases and J dropped 0; count of bases not matched to a gene: 5. CDR1 SGHNT and CDR2 YENEEA come from the germline V gene. This chain's CDR3 is CASSPGTGNSGANVLTF. The CDR3 DNA reads TGTGCCAGCAGCCCGGGGACAGGGAACTCTGGGGCCAACGTCCTGACTTTC. The full variable domain, rest sourced from reference TRBV11-3 and TRBJ2-6, is EAGVVQSPRYKIIEKKQPVAFWCNPISGHNTLYWYLQNLGQGPELLIRYENEEAVDDSQLPKDRFSAERLKGVDSTLKIQPAELGDSAVYLCASSPGTGNSGANVLTFGAGSRLTVL.

This clone turned up a few times. The V call is TRBV7-4, the J call TRBJ1-1; D gene uncertain. CDR1 and CDR2 from the germline V gene are SGHVT and SQSDAQ. CDR3 length: 15 residues. The V gene lost 5 bases and the J gene lost 4 bases, with 17 bases spanning the gap. CDR3 loop: CASSPRGGAATEAFF. CDR3 in DNA: TGTGCCAGCAGCCCCCGAGGAGGTGCAGCCACTGAAGCTTTCTTT.

The chain is built from TRBV27 and TRBJ2-7; tentatively, D is TRBD2 (6 bases). CDR1 MNHEY and CDR2 SMNVEV come from the germline V gene (reference sequence). This CDR3 is built from 13 residues. Trimming took off 6 bases at V and 6 bases at J, with 15 bases between the two ends. The CDR3 nucleotides read TGTGCCAGCAGCAACCTCGGGAGTGGCGAGCAGTACTTC. It codes for CASSNLGSGEQYF.

This chain uses TRBV27 with TRBJ1-6; weak D call: TRBD1 (5 bases). V was cut by 4 bases and J by 6 bases, with 13 bases left in between. Germline V gene sequence: CDR1 MNHEY, CDR2 SMNVEV (reference sequence). The CDR3 sequence is 15 residues long. CDR3: CASSWGAGRNSPLHF. The DNA of the CDR3 is TGTGCCAGCAGTTGGGGCGCCGGACGTAATTCACCCCTCCACTTT.

This chain connects TRBV5-1 to TRBJ1-1, with a tentative D call TRBD1 (6 bases). The germline gives CDR1 SGHRS, CDR2 YFSETQ. Trimming took off 5 bases at V and 8 bases at J, with 13 bases between the two ends. This CDR3 spans 12 amino acids. For the CDR3, the DNA is TGCGCCAGCAGTTTCGAGGGGGTGGAAGCTTTCTTT. Its protein product is CASSFEGVEAFF.

The rearrangement uses TRBV7-2 and TRBJ1-2; TRBD1 might be the D (6 bases). CDR3 length equals 16 residues. Trimming removed 1 base at V and 4 bases at J, with 16 bases between. The germline CDR1 and CDR2 sequences are SGHTA and FQGNSA. The CDR3 DNA reads TGTGCCAGCAGCTTAGGGGAAGGGGGACGGATCTATGGCTACACCTTC. This encodes CASSLGEGGRIYGYTF.

V is TRBV4-2 and J is TRBJ2-6; no firm D call. This CDR3 spans 16 amino acids. Germline loops: CDR1 LGHNA, CDR2 YNFKEQ. Trimming pared 0 bases from V and 0 bases from J, leaving 6 bases between. The CDR3 reads CASSQDTGSGANVLTF. Written as DNA, the CDR3 is TGTGCCAGCAGCCAAGATACGGGCTCTGGGGCCAACGTCCTGACTTTC.

This rearrangement joins TRBV28 to TRBJ2-5, with D maybe TRBD2 (6 bases). The CDR3 is 15 residues long. Trimming cost V 10 bases and J 7 bases, with 25 bases left between them. Germline-derived CDR1 and CDR2 are MDHEN and SYDVKM. CDR3 residues: CATGLGGGTGRTQYF. The CDR3 coding sequence is TGTGCCACGGGGCTCGGAGGCGGGACTGGTCGGACCCAGTACTTC.

The chain has TRBV4-3 and TRBJ2-7; D perhaps matches TRBD1 (7 bases). CDR1 and CDR2 from the germline V gene are LGHNA and YSLEER. Between the trimmed V and J ends, which lost 5 bases and 3 bases, there was a span of 23 bases. The length of the CDR3 is 17 residues. Written as DNA, the CDR3 is TGCGCCAGCAGCACCCGCGGGGCAGGGGGTAAAGTCTACGAGCAGTACTTC. Protein: CASSTRGAGGKVYEQYF.

The V gene is TRBV27, the J gene TRBJ1-2; D perhaps matches TRBD1 (6 bases). Looked up from germline, CDR1 is MNHEY and CDR2 is SMNVEV (reference sequence). V was clipped by 3 bases and J by 3 bases, with 14 bases between them. The CDR3 is 15 amino acids. In DNA, the CDR3 is TGTGCCAGCAGTTTGCACAGGGAGGGTTACTATGGCTACACCTTC. Its translation is CASSLHREGYYGYTF.

DNA for the CDR3: TGTGCCAGCAGTGAAGATCGACTAGCGGGAATGGCGCAGTATTTT. This encodes CASSEDRLAGMAQYF. This chain links TRBV2 with TRBJ2-3; TRBD2 agrees at 11 bases. CDR3 length: 15 residues. V was clipped by 1 base and J by 10 bases; unmatched bases: 7. Germline loops: CDR1 SNHLY, CDR2 FYNNEI.

The V gene is TRBV30, the J gene TRBJ1-5; possible D gene TRBD1, 6 bases. CDR1 and CDR2 from the germline V gene are GTSNPN and SVGIG (reference sequence). The CDR3 is 16 residues long. Trimming shortened V by 0 bases and J by 4 bases, and 16 bases separated the two germline ends. The CDR3 DNA reads TGTGCCTGGAGTGTACGCCCGGCAGGGGATAATCAGCCCCAGCATTTT. Its protein product is CAWSVRPAGDNQPQHF. The full variable domain, with the rest looked up from reference TRBV30 and TRBJ1-5, is SQTIHQWPATLVQPVGSPLSLECTVEGTSNPNLYWYRQAAGRGLQLLFYSVGIGQISSEVPQNLSASRPQDRQFILSSKKLLLSDSGFYLCAWSVRPAGDNQPQHFGDGTRLSIL.

This clone was observed a few times. The V gene is TRBV28, the J gene TRBJ1-6, with 11 bases fitting TRBD1. There are 14 residues in the CDR3. Germline assignment: CDR1 MDHEN and CDR2 SYDVKM. V trimming: 6 bases; J trimming: 11 bases; junction bases outside the gene matches: 6. The CDR3 bases are TGTGCCAGCAGCACCGGGACAGGGGGGCCACCCCTCCACTTT. Amino acids: CASSTGTGGPPLHF. Drawing the rest from reference TRBV28 and TRBJ1-6, the complete variable domain is DVKVTQSSRYLVKRTGEKVFLECVQDMDHENMFWYRQDPGLGLRLIYFSYDVKMKEKGDIPEGYSVSREKKERFSLILESASTNQTSMYLCASSTGTGGPPLHFGNGTRLTVT.

The rearrangement links TRBV2 to TRBJ1-3, with D possibly TRBD1 on 6 matching bases. This CDR3 is built from 13 residues. Trimming shortened V by 4 bases and J by 5 bases, and 9 bases separated the two germline ends. Germline-derived CDR1 and CDR2 are SNHLY and FYNNEI. In nucleotides, the CDR3 is TGTGCCAGCAGTGGGACAGCCCGAAACACCATATATTTT. Amino acid sequence: CASSGTARNTIYF.

The chain joins TRBV7-6 to TRBJ2-5, with 8 nucleotides matching TRBD1. The CDR3 totals 16 residues. CDR1 is SGHVS, CDR2 FNYEAQ, per germline. Losses at the gene ends were 1 base for V and 3 bases for J; bases not matched to a gene: 7. CDR3: CASSLGTGLRKETQYF. For the CDR3, the DNA is TGTGCCAGCAGCTTAGGGACAGGGTTGAGAAAAGAGACCCAGTACTTC.